The 7 T cell receptor beta chains below come from one sample, sequenced in a study of blood T cell repertoires in COVID-19. Assay: immunoSEQ multiplex PCR; the TCRdb copy retains only in-frame clones and omits some. This table holds about 160,000 clones, roughly nine tenths found once. The sequenced sample consisted of peripheral blood. These TCRs come from a woman aged 70 to 79 with acute or convalescent COVID-19.

V is TRBV19 and J is TRBJ1-1; 7 nucleotides align to TRBD1. Germline values: CDR1 LNHDA, CDR2 SQIVND (reference sequence). Germline trimming cut 5 bases from V and 5 bases from J; bases unmatched to any gene: 5. The CDR3 loop spans 13 amino acids. The CDR3 region has the DNA TGTGCCAGTAGTGTGGACAGGATGACTGAAGCTTTCTTT. This translates into CASSVDRMTEAFF.

The V call is TRBV19, the J call TRBJ2-3, with TRBD2 matching over 11 bases. The V gene end was trimmed by 6 bases and the J gene end by 6 bases; junction bases not matched to a gene: 5. CDR1 is LNHDA and CDR2 is SQIVND in the germline V gene (reference sequence). This CDR3 has 14 residues. CDR3 DNA: TGTGCCAGTAGGACTAGCGGGATGGAGGATACGCAGTATTTT. This encodes CASRTSGMEDTQYF.

This chain joins TRBV3-1 (or the pseudogene TRBV3-2) and TRBJ1-1; 9 bases map to TRBD1. With V trimmed by 3 bases and J by 5 bases, 7 bases remained unmatched. In germline, CDR1 is LGHDT, CDR2 YNNKEL (reference sequence). The CDR3 runs to 15 residues. In DNA, the CDR3 is TGTGCCAGCAGCCACTCGGGACAGGGCCAGACTGAAGCTTTCTTT. Protein product: CASSHSGQGQTEAFF.

CDR3 in DNA: TGTGCCAGCAGTATGCAGGGGCCCGGCAATCAGCCCCAGCATTTT. It is translated as CASSMQGPGNQPQHF. This sequence joins TRBV2 and TRBJ1-5; D might be TRBD1 (6 bases). Germline assignment: CDR1 SNHLY and CDR2 FYNNEI. This CDR3 comprises 15 residues. Trimming removed 5 bases from V and 2 bases from J, with 13 bases in between.

The genes are TRBV28 and TRBJ2-5; 8 bases are a match to TRBD1. The ends lost 4 bases at V and 5 bases at J; junction bases unmatched: 12. CDR1 and CDR2 (germline): MDHEN, SYDVKM. The CDR3 spans 16 residues. The CDR3 here is CASSSHPRTGSETQYF. The CDR3 nucleotides read TGTGCCAGCAGTTCTCACCCGAGGACAGGGTCGGAGACCCAGTACTTC.

The genes are TRBV5-6 and TRBJ1-6; D may be TRBD1 (5 bases). V lost 4 bases to trimming and J lost 7 bases, with 9 bases between them. Looked up from germline, CDR1 is SGHDT and CDR2 is YYEEEE. The CDR3 length is 13 residues. CDR3 coding DNA: TGTGCCAGCAGCCAGGGCCGGAATTCACCCCTCCACTTT. Its translation is CASSQGRNSPLHF.

The chain couples TRBV7-2 to TRBJ2-1, with 7 bases matching TRBD2. This CDR3 comprises 16 residues. Germline CDR1 SGHTA, CDR2 FQGNSA. Losses at the gene ends were 5 bases for V and 0 bases for J; bases not matched to a gene: 7. The CDR3 nucleotides read TGTGCCAGCAGCCCGACTAGCAGGAGCTCCTACAATGAGCAGTTCTTC. This encodes CASSPTSRSSYNEQFF.